This TCR beta chain was sequenced during a study of CD8+CD57+ T cells in acquired aplastic anemia. The template used for profiling TCR beta VDJ and CDR3 was genomic DNA. TCRdb fed the reads into MiXCR, producing one record per CDR3 protein. The sample yields 150,000 to 200,000 distinct CDR3 sequences, about 64% seen once. The germline V gene has CDR1 SEHNR and CDR2 FQNEAQ (reference sequence). Trimming cost V 9 bases and J 2 bases, with 8 bases left between them. This CDR3 has 11 residues. The sample holds many counts of this clonotype. The receptor comes from a human donor with severe aplastic anemia or a healthy control (not recorded which). This chain joins TRBV7-9 and TRBJ2-7; D unclear. Sequenced input: sorted CD4+, CD8+, or CD8+CD57+ T cells (not recorded which) from PBMCs. The CDR3 DNA reads as TGTGCCAGTCAAACAACCTACGAGCAGTACTTC. Translated: CASQTTYEQYF.